Described below is a single T cell receptor beta chain sequence and its context. What it binds is unknown. Other DNA sequences of this sample code for an identical CDR3. This record belongs to a study of shared clonotypes between healthy human individuals. Every one of the donors was a Caucasian adult that lived in Nashville, Tennessee. The study's findings and limits: In having few donors, the study represented limited genetic and exposure-history diversity.

The CDR3 contains 12 residues. The J segment lost 5 bases and the V segment lost 2 bases, leaving 2 bases of the junction unmatched. The germline V gene has CDR1 SQVTM and CDR2 ANQGSEA. The repertoire was sequenced with immunoSEQ multiplex PCR; TCRdb's copy has only in-frame clones and lacks some. The table shows around 2.1 million clones, with approximately 94% occurring only once. This TCR was sampled from a man aged 18-30 years in good health. This chain uses TRBV29-1 with TRBJ1-1; 7 nucleotides agree with TRBD1. The sequencing input was naive CD4+ T cells sorted from blood. As to subset: CD45RA+ positively selected. The chain's CDR3 is CSVEQGGTEAFF. In DNA form, the CDR3 reads TGCAGCGTTGAACAGGGGGGGACTGAAGCTTTCTTT. Full variable domain (missing parts from reference TRBV29-1 and TRBJ1-1): SAVISQKPSRDICQRGTSLTIQCQVDSQVTMMFWYRQQPGQSLTLIATANQGSEATYESGFVIDKFPISRPNLTFSTLTVSNMSPEDSSIYLCSVEQGGTEAFFGQGTRLTVV.